This T cell receptor beta chain was profiled in a study of blood T cell repertoires in COVID-19. The wider study: Collection of acute and convalescent COVID-19 samples took place in the United States, Italy and Spain. Sources were T cells, B-cell-depleted T cells, or PBMCs; the material itself was cDNA or gDNA.

Germline lookup yields CDR1 SGHKS and CDR2 YYEKEE (reference sequence). CDR3 size: 16 residues. V lost 4 bases and J lost 7; bases outside the gene matches: 11. As handled by the study authors: Amplification with reference gene primers provided the estimates of nucleated cell counts. TCRdb keeps only in-frame clones here, not all; method: immunoSEQ multiplex PCR. Clone size and V and J calls were adopted from that table, with D and trimming inferred from the DNA. The sample lists 240,000 or so clones, 88% occurring once. The sequence was collected from a woman between 40 and 55 years old who had recovered from COVID-19. V and J are TRBV5-5 and TRBJ1-2; 12 bases map to TRBD1. The material sequenced was peripheral blood. CDR3 loop: CASSPPGQGARGGYTF. CDR3 bases: TGTGCCAGCAGCCCACCGGGACAGGGGGCGCGGGGTGGCTACACCTTC.